The clone carrying this T cell receptor beta chain was found a few times. Its antigen is still unknown. This sample stems from a study of post-analysis software for immune sequencing data. Study overall: Included courses were relapsing-remitting and secondary progressive multiple sclerosis; progressive-relapsing multiple sclerosis was also included.

Tagging with unique molecular identifiers was a feature of the TCR beta cDNA libraries. Yield was 500,000 or so cDNA molecules from about 1 to 10 million T cells. TCRdb re-analysed the PCR reads in MiXCR, keeping a single row per CDR3 protein. The sample carries some 690,000 distinct CDR3 sequences, approximately 60% recorded once. Overall study results and limits: Significantly lower normalized Chao1 diversity was found in patients with multiple sclerosis relative to controls.

The origin of this receptor is a girl aged 2 to 9 with multiple sclerosis. Sequencing was done on a sample of blood.

Here the CDR3 DNA reads TGTGCCAGCAGCTTGCAGAAGAACTATGGCTACACCTTC. It yields the protein CASSLQKNYGYTF. J is TRBJ1-2 and V is TRBV5-6; D is uncertain. The CDR3 is made up of 13 amino acids. Germline loops: CDR1 SGHDT, CDR2 YYEEEE. V was shortened by 1 base and J by 2 bases, with 6 bases between the two germline ends.